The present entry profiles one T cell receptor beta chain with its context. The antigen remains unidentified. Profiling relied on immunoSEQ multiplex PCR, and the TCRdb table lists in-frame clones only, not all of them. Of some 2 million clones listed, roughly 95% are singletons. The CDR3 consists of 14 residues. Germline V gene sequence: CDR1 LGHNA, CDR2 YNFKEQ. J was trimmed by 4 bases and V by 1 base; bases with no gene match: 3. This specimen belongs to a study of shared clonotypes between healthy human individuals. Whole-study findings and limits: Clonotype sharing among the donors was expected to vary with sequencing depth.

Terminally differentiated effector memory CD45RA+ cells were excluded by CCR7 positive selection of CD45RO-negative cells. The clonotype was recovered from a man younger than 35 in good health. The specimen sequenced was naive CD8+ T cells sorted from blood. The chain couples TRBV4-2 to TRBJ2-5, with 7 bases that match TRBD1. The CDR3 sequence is CASSQVSGGETQYF. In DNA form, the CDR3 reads TGTGCCAGCAGCCAAGTATCAGGGGGAGAGACCCAGTACTTC.